The 20 T cell receptor beta chains presented below share a single source sample, sequenced in a study of shared clonotypes between healthy human individuals (dated by TCRdb to 2018 to 2020). Receptor libraries were prepared by the immunoSEQ multiplex PCR assay. In TCRdb, the immuneACCESS table is reduced to in-frame sequences with V and J assigned. These tables do not hold every clone; where another copy was compared, an unresolved V gene accounts for under half, and the others remain unexplained. In all, the sample holds about 2 million clones, and 85% to 95% of those were seen once. 1% to 1.5% of the sample is taken by the ten largest. CD8 naive samples consisted of CD45RO-negative cells that were positively selected for CCR7, yielding a CD45RA+CCR7+ population without TemRA cells. Material: naive CD8+ T cells sorted from blood. What this sample's cell subset or site label stands for: CD45RA+CCR7+. The receptors come from a man between 18 and 35 years old in good health.

In regard to this clone: Additional DNA sequences in this sample encode the identical CDR3. The chain employs TRBV27 and TRBJ1-5; tentative D call: TRBD1 (6 bases). This CDR3 is 15 amino acids long. The V gene lost 3 bases and the J gene lost 2 bases, with 11 bases spanning the gap. Germline V gene sequence: CDR1 MNHEY, CDR2 SMNVEV (reference sequence). DNA of the CDR3: TGTGCCAGCAGTTTGGCGGGGGGCGGCAATCAGCCCCAGCATTTT. Amino acid sequence: CASSLAGGGNQPQHF.

This chain links TRBV19 with TRBJ2-2; D not certain. V lost 7 bases and J lost 2, with 8 bases in between. CDR1 LNHDA and CDR2 SQIVND come from the germline V gene (reference sequence). The CDR3 loop spans 13 amino acids. The CDR3 reads CASTEPNTGELFF. The CDR3 DNA follows: TGTGCCAGTACGGAACCAAACACCGGGGAGCTGTTTTTT.

This sequence joins TRBV27 and TRBJ1-5, with 8 bases that match TRBD1. The CDR3 sequence is 16 residues long. The J segment lost 6 bases and the V segment lost 5 bases, leaving 12 bases of the junction unmatched. CDR1 and CDR2 from the germline V gene are MNHEY and SMNVEV (reference sequence). CDR3 sequence reads: CASSPSTGEQGQPQHF. The CDR3, as DNA: TGTGCCAGCAGTCCGTCGACAGGGGAGCAAGGTCAGCCCCAGCATTTT.

The V and J genes are TRBV19 and TRBJ2-1; perhaps D is TRBD1 or TRBD2 (5 bases each). Germline CDR1 LNHDA, CDR2 SQIVND (reference sequence). Trimming pared 3 bases from V and 7 bases from J, leaving 16 bases between. The length of the CDR3 is 15 residues. The CDR3 coding sequence is TGTGCCAGTAGTATTGCAGGGCTCGGACTGAATGAGCAGTTCTTC. Its translation: CASSIAGLGLNEQFF.

The chain joins TRBV28 to TRBJ2-5; no clear D. Trimming removed 6 bases at V and 7 bases at J, with 12 bases between. This CDR3 is 12 amino acids long. Per the germline V gene, CDR1 is MDHEN and CDR2 is SYDVKM. Here the CDR3 DNA reads TGTGCCAGCAGATCAGCCGTGGGGACCCAGTACTTC. Protein product: CASRSAVGTQYF.

V gene TRBV5-6 combines with J gene TRBJ1-1, with D hard to call. Germline CDR1 SGHDT, CDR2 YYEEEE. V gave up 0 bases and J gave up 6 bases, with 18 bases separating them. The CDR3 has 16 residues. The CDR3 reads CASSLEAGAMVAEAFF. The CDR3 nucleotides are TGTGCCAGCAGCTTGGAAGCAGGAGCTATGGTCGCTGAAGCTTTCTTT. The variable domain in full, completed from reference TRBV5-6 and TRBJ1-1, reads DAGVTQSPTHLIKTRGQQVTLRCSPKSGHDTVSWYQQALGQGPQFIFQYYEEEERQRGNFPDRFSGHQFPNYSSELNVNALLLGDSALYLCASSLEAGAMVAEAFFGQGTRLTVV.

The rearrangement uses TRBV6-4 and TRBJ2-7; 8 nucleotides agree with TRBD2. CDR3 length equals 17 residues. V lost 1 base and J lost 2; bases outside the gene matches: 10. CDR1 is MRHNA, CDR2 SNTAGT, per germline. The CDR3, as DNA: TGTGCCAGCAGTGACTGCACTTTGCGGGAGGCTCCCTACGAGCAGTACTTC. It specifies CASSDCTLREAPYEQYF.

This clone appeared once. This chain uses TRBV30 with TRBJ1-1; 8 nucleotides agree with TRBD1. J lost 8 bases, V lost 0 bases, and 5 bases had no gene match. Germline CDR1 reads GTSNPN; CDR2 reads SVGIG (reference sequence). The CDR3 totals 13 residues. The CDR3 coding sequence is TGTGCCTGGAGTGTAGGCAGGGGGCTAGAAGCTTTCTTT. Residues: CAWSVGRGLEAFF.

As regards this clone: Other DNA sequences in the sample encode the same CDR3. V and J are TRBV27 and TRBJ1-1; D is unresolved. From germline, CDR1 is MNHEY and CDR2 SMNVEV (reference sequence). CDR3 length: 13 residues. Trimming stripped 1 base from V and 1 base from J, with 4 bases between. CDR3 coding DNA: TGTGCCAGCAGTTTATGGCCGAACACTGAAGCTTTCTTT. Its protein product is CASSLWPNTEAFF.

V usage is TRBV29-1 and J usage is TRBJ2-2, with 13 bases that match TRBD2. The CDR3 sequence is 16 residues long. V lost 1 base to trimming and J lost 6 bases; unmatched junction nucleotides: 5. In germline, CDR1 is SQVTM, CDR2 ANQGSEA. This chain's CDR3 is CSVEGGTSGVPGELFF. CDR3 bases: TGCAGCGTTGAAGGCGGGACTAGCGGGGTACCCGGGGAGCTGTTTTTT.

The CDR3 bases are TGCGCCAGCAGCCAAGGGGGACCGGAGGAGTACACTGAAGCTTTCTTT. Encoded protein: CASSQGGPEEYTEAFF. The chain employs TRBV4-3 and TRBJ1-1; possible D gene TRBD1, 5 bases. Germline V gene lookup returns CDR1 LGHNA and CDR2 YSLEER. Trimming removed 1 base from V and 3 bases from J, with 15 bases in between. The CDR3 is 16 amino acids.

The chain carries TRBV5-6 and TRBJ1-5; perhaps TRBD1 as D (5 bases). Trimming shortened V by 0 bases and J by 0 bases, and 19 bases separated the two germline ends. The CDR3 has 19 amino acids. Germline V lookup: CDR1 SGHDT, CDR2 YYEEEE. The CDR3 is CASSLDRTPEGRSNQPQHF. CDR3 bases: TGTGCCAGCAGCTTGGATAGGACTCCTGAGGGGCGTAGCAATCAGCCCCAGCATTTT.

The rearrangement uses TRBV6-1 and TRBJ2-1; 9 bases match TRBD1. Losses at the gene ends were 4 bases for V and 1 base for J; bases not matched to a gene: 5. The germline CDR1 and CDR2 sequences are MNHNS and SASEGT. The CDR3 runs to 16 residues. This chain's CDR3 is CASSAGTGISYNEQFF. The CDR3 DNA sequence: TGTGCCAGCAGTGCTGGGACAGGGATTTCCTACAATGAGCAGTTCTTC.

This clone was seen a few times. The rearrangement links TRBV14 to TRBJ1-2, with a tentative D call TRBD1 (5 bases). CDR1 SGHDN and CDR2 FVKESK come from the germline V gene. CDR3 length equals 15 residues. The V end was cut by 2 bases, the J end by 4 bases, with 14 bases between. This CDR3 reads CASSQTGDYSYGYTF. The CDR3 DNA sequence: TGTGCCAGCAGCCAAACGGGGGATTACAGCTATGGCTACACCTTC.

This clone was observed a few times. V and J are TRBV7-9 and TRBJ1-5; D may be TRBD1 (5 bases). The CDR3 extends over 16 amino acids. Trimming removed 1 base at V and 7 bases at J, with 17 bases between. Germline CDR1 and CDR2: SEHNR and FQNEAQ (reference sequence). CDR3: CASSLDSQELWQPQHF. The CDR3 DNA sequence: TGTGCCAGCAGCTTAGATTCACAGGAATTGTGGCAGCCCCAGCATTTT.

The V call is TRBV4-2, the J call TRBJ2-2; maybe TRBD2 (7 bases). This CDR3 comprises 14 residues. Trimming cost V 4 bases and J 5 bases, with 11 bases left between them. In germline, CDR1 is LGHNA, CDR2 YNFKEQ. CDR3: CASSPRGGTGELFF. In nucleotides, the CDR3 is TGTGCCAGCAGCCCAAGGGGGGGGACCGGGGAGCTGTTTTTT.

This clone was seen a single time. The chain combines TRBV18 with TRBJ2-2; the D gene is possibly TRBD2 (6 bases). This CDR3 comprises 16 residues. Germline V gene data show CDR1 as KGHSH and CDR2 as LQKENI. V was trimmed by 4 bases and J by 5 bases, leaving 17 bases between them. The CDR3 coding sequence is TGTGCCAGCTCACAACTAGCCCCAGAGGAAACCGGGGAGCTGTTTTTT. This translates into CASSQLAPEETGELFF.

In this sample, this clone turned up a few times. The chain joins TRBV19 to TRBJ2-7; perhaps TRBD2 as D (6 bases). Trimming cost V 2 bases and J 2 bases, with 10 bases left between them. Germline V gene sequence: CDR1 LNHDA, CDR2 SQIVND (reference sequence). CDR3 length: 14 residues. The CDR3 DNA reads as TGTGCCAGTAGTATAACGGGACTCCCCTACGAGCAGTACTTC. Translating gives CASSITGLPYEQYF.

V gene TRBV6-5 combines with J gene TRBJ1-2, with 7 bases matching TRBD1. This CDR3 contains 14 residues. After removal of 5 bases from V and 4 bases from J, the junction contained 7 bases not matched to a gene. The germline V gene encodes CDR1 MNHEY and CDR2 SVGAGI. CDR3 DNA sequence: TGTGCCAGCAGTCTCCGGGACAGCTTCTATGGCTACACCTTC. It encodes CASSLRDSFYGYTF.

V and J are TRBV6-4 and TRBJ2-1, with TRBD2 matching over 7 bases. Trimming took 2 bases from V and 7 from J; bases not matched to a gene: 5. Germline values: CDR1 MRHNA, CDR2 SNTAGT. This CDR3 contains 14 residues. The DNA for the CDR3 is TGTGCCAGCAGTGACCCCCAGCGGGGTAATGAGCAGTTCTTC. Residues: CASSDPQRGNEQFF.